The rows below give T cell receptor beta chains drawn from one sample of a study of blood T cell repertoires in COVID-19. The assay was immunoSEQ multiplex PCR, and TCRdb's table has in-frame clones only and misses some. The sample yields about 350,000 clones, roughly 90% seen once. The sequenced sample was PBMCs or T cells enriched from blood (not recorded which). Every receptor here comes from a woman under 40 who had recovered from COVID-19. The CDR3 runs from the conserved cysteine through the conserved F or W. The D gene is left open where the match is weak. Clone size is shown for a subset of rows, as once, few, many or a class of expanded clone.

>TRBJ1-2|TRBV28|.|.
CAISVGAEDYGYTF
TGTGCCATCTCGGTGGGGGCTGAGGACTATGGCTACACCTTC
>TRBJ2-1|TRBV19|.|.
CASSKPLSGQNNEQFF
TGTGCCAGTAGTAAGCCCCTCAGCGGGCAAAACAATGAGCAGTTCTTC
>TRBJ1-5|TRBV5-5|.|TRBD1
CASSLNGQGNQPQHF
TGTGCCAGCAGCTTGAATGGACAGGGGAATCAGCCCCAGCATTTT
>TRBJ1-3|TRBV2|.|.
CASWRGSGPGNTIYF
TGTGCCAGCTGGAGGGGATCCGGCCCTGGAAACACCATATATTTT
>TRBJ2-2|TRBV19|few|.
CASSIVSNTGELFF
TGTGCCAGTAGTATAGTCTCGAACACCGGGGAGCTGTTTTTT
>TRBJ1-2|TRBV5-4|.|.
CASSSPQGGLYGYTF
TGTGCCAGCAGCTCCCCCCAGGGTGGGCTCTATGGCTACACCTTC
>TRBJ1-1|TRBV7-2|once|.
CASSWTGGDITEAFF
TGTGCCAGCAGCTGGACGGGGGGCGATATCACTGAAGCTTTCTTT
>TRBJ1-1|TRBV28|.|.
CASSSGWVTEAFF
TGTGCCAGCAGTTCGGGGTGGGTCACTGAAGCTTTCTTT
>TRBJ2-5|TRBV6-5|.|TRBD2
CASPGGGRETQYF
TGTGCCAGCCCCGGCGGGGGGAGGGAGACCCAGTACTTC
>TRBJ1-2|TRBV9|once|.
CASSVDGGNSNYGYTF
TGTGCCAGCAGCGTAGATGGAGGGAACTCTAACTATGGCTACACCTTC
>TRBJ1-6|TRBV10-1|.|.
CASSERGKNSPLHF
TGCGCCAGCAGTGAGAGGGGCAAAAATTCACCCCTCCACTTT
>TRBJ1-2|TRBV7-2|once|TRBD1
CASNPGTENYGYTF
TGTGCCAGCAACCCCGGGACAGAAAACTATGGCTACACCTTC
>TRBJ2-3|TRBV9|.|.
CASSDLWGRGTQYF
TGTGCCAGCAGCGACTTGTGGGGCCGAGGTACGCAGTATTTT
>TRBJ1-1|TRBV11-2|.|TRBD1
CASSLVNRGRTEAFF
TGTGCCAGCAGCTTAGTTAACAGGGGGCGAACTGAAGCTTTCTTT
>TRBJ2-3|TRBV9|.|TRBD2
CASSAPSGGATDTQYF
TGTGCCAGCAGCGCCCCTAGCGGGGGGGCCACAGATACGCAGTATTTT
>TRBJ2-3|TRBV19|.|.
CASSIEGPGAFTDTQYF
TGTGCCAGTAGTATTGAGGGGCCAGGGGCCTTCACAGATACGCAGTATTTT
>TRBJ1-1|TRBV21-1|once|.
CASVLYTEAFF
TGTGCCAGCGTCCTGTACACTGAAGCTTTCTTT
>TRBJ1-4|TRBV28|.|.
CASRGSDITNEKLFF
TGTGCCAGCAGAGGATCCGACATTACTAATGAAAAACTGTTTTTT
>TRBJ2-4|TRBV7-8|.|.
CASSAGHLGQSKNIQYF
TGTGCCAGCAGCGCCGGGCACCTCGGACAGTCAAAAAACATTCAGTACTTC
>TRBJ1-5|TRBV30|.|.
CASGRKRDQPQHF
TGTGCCTCGGGGAGGAAACGGGATCAGCCCCAGCATTTT
>TRBJ1-5|TRBV15|.|.
CATSSKTGSSQPQHF
TGTGCCACCAGCAGCAAAACAGGGTCAAGTCAGCCCCAGCATTTT
>TRBJ1-5|TRBV4-1|.|TRBD1
CASSQSGQDRGLQPQHF
TGCGCCAGCAGCCAGTCCGGTCAGGACAGGGGGCTTCAGCCCCAGCATTTT
>TRBJ2-3|TRBV20-1|.|.
CSATTGDTQYF
TGCAGTGCTACGACTGGAGATACGCAGTATTTT
>TRBJ2-7|TRBV27|.|TRBD1
CASSLRDSLSYEQYF
TGTGCCAGCAGTTTAAGGGACAGCCTCTCCTACGAGCAGTACTTC
>TRBJ1-2|TRBV29-1|.|TRBD1
CSVWTGSGYTF
TGCAGCGTTTGGACAGGAAGTGGCTACACCTTC
>TRBJ2-2|TRBV18|.|.
CASSPPTFNTGELFF
TGTGCCAGCTCACCCCCGACATTTAACACCGGGGAGCTGTTTTTT
>TRBJ2-7|TRBV7-6|once|.
CASSVAGGYEQYF
TGTGCCAGCAGCGTAGCTGGGGGGTACGAGCAGTACTTC
>TRBJ1-1|TRBV29-1|.|.
CSVTRQNVDTEAFF
TGCAGCGTCACTCGACAAAACGTAGACACTGAAGCTTTCTTT